This T cell receptor beta chain was identified in a study of shared clonotypes between healthy human individuals. Study-wide results and caveats: The study generally estimated greater richness for naive than memory subsets.

In regard to this clone: Its target is not known.

Evenly divided among several immunoSEQ plates was the genomic DNA of each subset. Per the original methods: Without quality scores, immunoSEQ junctional reads could not be filtered like full-length reads. Clones were read by immunoSEQ multiplex PCR, and TCRdb kept only the in-frame ones, dropping some. The V and J calls and the clone size are those of that table, but D and trimming were determined from the DNA. The repertoire holds some 1 million clones, with under 80% as singletons. Healthy HIV-negative adults without recent acute infections or vaccinations served as donors. The ends were cut back, 0 bases at V and 0 bases at J, with 6 bases in the middle. The germline gives CDR1 MNHEY, CDR2 SVGAGI. This CDR3 has 15 amino acids.

The origin of this receptor is a young man in good health. The sample taken for sequencing was memory CD4+ T cells sorted from blood. Subset given: CD45RA-negative fraction. This chain links TRBV6-5 with TRBJ1-5; D uncertain. The CDR3 spells CASSYSGNSNQPQHF. CDR3 coding DNA: TGTGCCAGCAGTTACTCCGGGAATAGCAATCAGCCCCAGCATTTT.